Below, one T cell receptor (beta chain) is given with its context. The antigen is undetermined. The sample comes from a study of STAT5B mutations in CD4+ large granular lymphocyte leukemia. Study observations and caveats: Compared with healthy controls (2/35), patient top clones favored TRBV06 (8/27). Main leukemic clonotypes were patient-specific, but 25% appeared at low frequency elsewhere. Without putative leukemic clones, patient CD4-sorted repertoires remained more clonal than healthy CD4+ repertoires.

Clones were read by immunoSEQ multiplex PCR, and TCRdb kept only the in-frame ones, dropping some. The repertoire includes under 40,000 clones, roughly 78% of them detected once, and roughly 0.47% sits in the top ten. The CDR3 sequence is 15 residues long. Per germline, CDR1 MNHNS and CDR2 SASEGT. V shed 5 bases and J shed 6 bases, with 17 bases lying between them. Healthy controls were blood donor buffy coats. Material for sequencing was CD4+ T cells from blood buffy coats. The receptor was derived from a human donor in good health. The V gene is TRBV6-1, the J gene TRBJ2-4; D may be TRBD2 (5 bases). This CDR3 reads CASSPTRTGVNIQYF. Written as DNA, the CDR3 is TGTGCCAGCAGTCCCACAAGGACTGGCGTAAACATTCAGTACTTC.